This section outlines one T cell receptor (beta chain) sequence together with its context. Antigen unknown. This entry belongs to a study of T cell responses to AZD1222 COVID-19 vaccine. Regarding the study as a whole: Baseline seropositivity occurred in only a handful of AZD1222 recipients.

Sequencing used immunoSEQ multiplex PCR; TCRdb keeps in-frame clones, though not all of them. Here the sample spans roughly 120,000 clones, about 88% being singletons. The source of this sequence is an adult who received the AZD1222 COVID-19 vaccine. The sequencing used peripheral blood, collected 28 days after the second AZD1222 dose.

Here the CDR3 reads CASTITGGANNEQFF. CDR3 DNA sequence: TGTGCCAGCACGATAACGGGGGGGGCCAACAATGAGCAGTTCTTC. The chain has TRBV18 and TRBJ2-1, with 8 bases aligning to TRBD2. Germline V gene data show CDR1 as KGHSH and CDR2 as LQKENI. This CDR3 is built from 15 residues. V gave up 8 bases and J gave up 5 bases; unmatched junction bases: 11.